This is a list of T cell receptor beta chains from one sample in a study of post-analysis software for immune sequencing data. TCRdb recomputed calls from the PCR reads with MiXCR, one row per CDR3 protein. The table records hundreds of thousands of distinct CDR3 sequences, around 40% of them present only once. Sequences were obtained from blood. The source of these receptors is a girl under 18 with multiple sclerosis. CDR3s leave out the opening cysteine and the closing phenylalanine or tryptophan. A D gene is named only where the DNA matches it firmly.

V gene	D gene	J gene	CDR3 protein
TRBV12-3/TRBV12-4	TRBD1	TRBJ2-6	ASSSRQGRPSGANVLT
TRBV5-1	TRBD2	TRBJ2-1	ASSMLRSGNYNEQF
TRBV3-1	-	TRBJ2-7	ASSQDSATAHTYEQY
TRBV10-3	-	TRBJ2-3	AISERESGSTDTQY
TRBV5-6	-	TRBJ2-1	ASSLIGGGQGAFNEQF
TRBV7-8	-	TRBJ1-2	ASSEGAVRGYT
TRBV3-1	-	TRBJ1-2	ASSQEDPLGGYT
TRBV12-3/TRBV12-4	-	TRBJ2-7	ASSGVYEQY
TRBV6-5	-	TRBJ1-6	ASRFGPSNSPLH
TRBV29-1	-	TRBJ2-7	SVEKRGGTGDEQY
TRBV5-1	TRBD2	TRBJ2-3	ASSLAPSGPTDTQY
TRBV4-1	TRBD2	TRBJ2-1	ASSQDPTTSGEQF
TRBV6-6	-	TRBJ1-5	ASSYVFSDKPQPQH
TRBV20-1	TRBD2	TRBJ2-3	SARAPGLARDTQY
TRBV20-1	-	TRBJ1-2	SAHELGGIYGYT
TRBV20-1	-	-	SARDSGATRSEQY
TRBV12-3/TRBV12-4	-	TRBJ2-1	ATRPGGHYNEQF
TRBV5-1	-	TRBJ2-1	ASSLALFRSNEQF
TRBV10-3	-	TRBJ1-2	AISETNPGTWAYGYT
TRBV12-3/TRBV12-4	-	TRBJ2-3	ASSRSTDTQY
TRBV5-1	TRBD2	TRBJ2-1	ASSQTSGDYNEQF
TRBV5-5	-	TRBJ2-6	AGSSRRSPTSGANVLT
TRBV29-1	-	TRBJ1-1	SVERGRGVTEAF
TRBV25-1	-	TRBJ2-2	ASSDYWGAGELF
TRBV7-9	-	TRBJ2-5	ASSLVGGGLAEQY
TRBV12-3/TRBV12-4	-	TRBJ2-1	ASSGQWDEQF
TRBV5-1	-	TRBJ2-7	ASSNYFGTSYEQY
TRBV5-1	-	TRBJ1-4	ASSTATNEKLF
TRBV4-1	TRBD1	TRBJ1-2	ASSQRVGQVIYGYT
TRBV12-3/TRBV12-4	-	TRBJ1-2	ASSLLQGEFNGYT
TRBV20-1	-	TRBJ1-2	SARARNYGYT
TRBV25-1	-	TRBJ1-1	ASSGPPPSNTEAF
TRBV20-1	-	-	SARGWKGTYNEQY
TRBV7-9	-	TRBJ2-7	ASSPDRITQKNYEQY
TRBV20-1	-	TRBJ2-7	SAREATTYEQY
TRBV13	-	TRBJ2-7	ASSLNADRTYEQY
TRBV5-4	-	TRBJ2-1	ASSLWEGADEQF
TRBV5-1	-	TRBJ2-7	ASSTPEGVAEQY
TRBV10-3	-	TRBJ2-7	AISEGTGAGEQY
TRBV12-3/TRBV12-4	TRBD1	TRBJ2-3	ASSGQGTDTQY
TRBV7-9	-	TRBJ1-2	ASSFDEWGLNYGYT
TRBV5-1	-	-	ASSVGGSNEQY
TRBV7-2	TRBD2	TRBJ2-3	ASSKRLAEHTDTQY
TRBV12-3/TRBV12-4	TRBD2	TRBJ2-1	ASSRPREVSYNEQF
TRBV4-1	-	TRBJ2-7	ASSQVATNAFSYEQY
TRBV4-2	-	TRBJ2-7	ASSPDPVYEQY
TRBV4-1	TRBD1	TRBJ1-4	ASSQGDRNNEKLF
TRBV19	-	TRBJ2-7	ASMQGPGYEQY
TRBV4-1	TRBD1	TRBJ1-1	ASTKLVGGGNEAF
TRBV18	TRBD1	TRBJ2-3	ASSPPPQGADTQY
TRBV7-2	-	TRBJ1-4	ASSLSHATNEKLF
TRBV4-1	-	TRBJ2-1	ASSQDGGPYDEQF
TRBV10-3	-	TRBJ2-3	AISASPLVGPERDTQY
TRBV28	-	TRBJ2-7	ASTHRGGEQY
TRBV6-1	-	TRBJ1-6	ASSEEGRRSYNSPLH
TRBV12-3/TRBV12-4	TRBD2	TRBJ2-5	ASSLASGGSETQY
TRBV12-3/TRBV12-4	TRBD1	TRBJ1-2	ASSLDVRGNYGYT
TRBV18	-	TRBJ1-6	ASSRQESSYNSPLH
TRBV4-1	TRBD2	TRBJ2-3	ASSQEAGAQY